These 26 T cell receptor beta chains came from one sample sequenced in a study of response to subunit inactivated influenza vaccine. TCRdb itself ran the RT-PCR reads through MiXCR, one entry per CDR3 protein. Of just under 550,000 distinct CDR3 sequences listed, around 21% were seen once; the top ten hold 2.8%. These same data were also listed under a study on T cells expressing NK-cell markers. According to that study: Template switching by 5'RACE with UMIs generated the TCR beta cDNA.

Material: CD4+ T cells sorted from PBMCs, obtained 11 to 12 days after vaccination. The origin of the receptors is a man in his fifties or sixties who received an inactivated influenza vaccine.

V is TRBV3-1 and J is TRBJ2-6; D not certain. This CDR3 is built from 16 residues. V was trimmed by 0 bases and J by 3 bases, leaving 9 bases between them. Germline-derived CDR1 and CDR2 are LGHDT and YNNKEL (reference sequence). This CDR3 is CASSQDRVGGANVLTF. As DNA, the CDR3 is TGTGCCAGCAGCCAAGATCGGGTTGGTGGGGCCAACGTCCTGACTTTC. Complete variable domain (other parts from reference TRBV3-1 and TRBJ2-6): DTAVSQTPKYLVTQMGNDKSIKCEQNLGHDTMYWYKQDSKKFLKIMFSYNNKELIINETVPNRFSPKSPDKAHLNLHINSLELGDSAVYFCASSQDRVGGANVLTFGAGSRLTVL.

CDR3 loop: CASSLAGQRGASTDTQYF. CDR3 nucleotide sequence: TGCGCCAGCAGCTTGGCCGGGCAGCGGGGGGCCTCCACAGATACGCAGTATTTT. The V and J genes are TRBV5-1 and TRBJ2-3; the match to TRBD2 covers 9 bases. The CDR3 has 18 residues. CDR1 and CDR2 (germline): SGHRS, YFSETQ. Trimming removed 0 bases from V and 2 bases from J; junction bases left unmatched: 10.

The chain employs TRBV9 and TRBJ1-2; D not resolved. Germline V CDR1 and CDR2: SGDLS, YYNGEE. Trimming removed 2 bases at V and 1 base at J, with 3 bases between. The CDR3 is 12 residues long. The CDR3 nucleotides read TGTGCCAGCAGCGTGGATAACTATGGCTACACCTTC. It is translated as CASSVDNYGYTF.

This clonotype was observed a handful of times. This sequence joins TRBV7-2 and TRBJ2-1; TRBD1 aligns across 7 bases. The ends lost 4 bases at V and 4 bases at J; junction bases unmatched: 7. The length of the CDR3 is 15 residues. CDR1 is SGHTA and CDR2 is FQGNSA in the germline V gene. CDR3 coding DNA: TGTGCCAGCAGCTCGACAGGGAACAGGTACAATGAGCAGTTCTTC. Protein: CASSSTGNRYNEQFF.

The gene calls are TRBV5-1 and TRBJ1-2; D uncertain. The CDR3 length is 17 residues. Germline V gene data show CDR1 as SGHRS and CDR2 as YFSETQ. With 4 bases removed from V and 0 bases from J, the gap between germline ends came to 19 bases. CDR3 DNA: TGCGCCAGCAGCGAGGGAGACACCCGACTTTCTAACTATGGCTACACCTTC. Its protein is CASSEGDTRLSNYGYTF.

This clonotype was picked up a small number of times. This sequence joins TRBV5-1 and TRBJ1-6; D gene ambiguous. This CDR3 comprises 13 residues. Germline V gene sequence: CDR1 SGHRS, CDR2 YFSETQ. The V end was cut by 2 bases, the J end by 11 bases, with 11 bases between. The chain's CDR3 is CASSFSEETPLHF. The CDR3 coding sequence is TGCGCCAGCAGCTTTTCCGAAGAAACACCCCTCCACTTT.

The V call is TRBV4-1, the J call TRBJ1-1; D is ambiguous. Germline V gives CDR1 MGHRA, CDR2 YSYEKL. The V and J ends lost 2 bases and 1 base respectively, with 11 bases between them. The CDR3 loop spans 15 amino acids. The CDR3 here is CASSQWTEKNTEAFF. Here the CDR3 DNA reads TGCGCCAGCAGCCAATGGACGGAAAAGAACACTGAAGCTTTCTTT.

In its sample, this clonotype was seen a few times. This chain connects TRBV20-1 to TRBJ2-7; 7 nucleotides align to TRBD1. The length of the CDR3 is 16 residues. V lost 5 bases and J lost 0; bases outside the gene matches: 13. In germline, CDR1 is DFQATT, CDR2 SNEGSKA (reference sequence). This CDR3 is CSASGTALKLSYEQYF. CDR3 sequence (DNA): TGCAGTGCTTCCGGGACAGCATTAAAACTCTCCTACGAGCAGTACTTC.

The chain employs TRBV19 and TRBJ1-5; 8 positions match TRBD1. Germline V CDR1 and CDR2: LNHDA, SQIVND (reference sequence). Germline trimming cut 9 bases from V and 1 base from J; bases unmatched to any gene: 5. The CDR3 extends over 14 amino acids. CDR3 bases: TGTGCCAGCGACAGGGGATTAAGCAATCAGCCCCAGCATTTT. As protein: CASDRGLSNQPQHF.

The sample holds a few counts of this clonotype. The chain carries TRBV7-7 and TRBJ2-7, with a possible D match to TRBD2 (5 bases). The V end lost 5 bases, the J end lost 3 bases, and 20 bases lay between the germline ends. This CDR3 has 16 amino acids. CDR1 and CDR2 (germline): SSHAT, FNYEAQ (reference sequence). The CDR3, as DNA: TGTGCCAGCAGCCCGATGGGAAAGGCGGGTTTCTACGAGCAGTACTTC. This encodes CASSPMGKAGFYEQYF.

This clonotype came up many times. The genes are TRBV20-1 and TRBJ2-7; 9 bases match TRBD2. The CDR3 length is 12 residues. V lost 5 bases, J lost 5 bases, and 4 bases stayed unmatched. Germline V lookup: CDR1 DFQATT, CDR2 SNEGSKA (reference sequence). CDR3 amino acids: CSALGLADEQYF. The CDR3 DNA is TGCAGTGCTCTGGGACTAGCAGACGAGCAGTACTTC.

The chain has TRBV19 and TRBJ1-2; TRBD1 matches at 7 bases. V shed 4 bases and J 3 bases; nucleotides not matched to a gene: 14. From germline, CDR1 is LNHDA and CDR2 SQIVND (reference sequence). CDR3 length equals 17 residues. The CDR3 loop reads CASSRRDSRRLDYGYTF. The CDR3 DNA reads as TGTGCCAGTAGTAGGAGGGACAGTCGGCGGTTAGACTATGGCTACACCTTC.

This chain uses TRBV4-3 with TRBJ2-2, with 9 bases matching TRBD1. This CDR3 contains 17 residues. V lost 4 bases to trimming and J lost 5 bases; unmatched junction nucleotides: 11. The germline V gene encodes CDR1 LGHNA and CDR2 YSLEER. The CDR3 region has the DNA TGCGCCAGCAGCCCCTCGGGACAGGGAAAGGGGACCGGGGAGCTGTTTTTT. Its translation is CASSPSGQGKGTGELFF.

At least ten counts were recorded for this clonotype. The chain is built from TRBV7-2 and TRBJ2-4; D may correspond to TRBD1 or TRBD2 (5 bases each). Germline-derived CDR1 and CDR2 are SGHTA and FQGNSA. The CDR3 extends over 15 amino acids. Trimming removed 0 bases at V and 8 bases at J, with 14 bases between. The CDR3 protein is CASSLAAGSGDIQYF. CDR3 DNA: TGTGCCAGCAGCTTAGCGGCAGGGAGCGGTGACATTCAGTACTTC. Supplemented by reference TRBV7-2 and TRBJ2-4, the full variable domain reads GAGVSQSPSNKVTEKGKDVELRCDPISGHTALYWYRQSLGQGLEFLIYFQGNSAPDKSGLPSDRFSAERTGGSVSTLTIQRTQQEDSAVYLCASSLAAGSGDIQYFGAGTRLSVL.

The sample holds a few counts of this clonotype. CDR3 sequence (DNA): TGTGCCAGCAGCTGGACCGGGACAGGGGGAACGGAGACCCAGTACTTC. This gives the protein CASSWTGTGGTETQYF. V is TRBV5-5 and J is TRBJ2-5; TRBD1 aligns across 11 bases. CDR3 length: 16 amino acids. After removal of 3 bases from V and 5 bases from J, the junction contained 9 bases not matched to a gene. Germline CDR1 is SGHKS and CDR2 is YYEKEE (reference sequence).

The chain couples TRBV27 to TRBJ2-1; D not resolved. V was clipped by 2 bases and J by 7 bases, with 9 bases between them. Germline V lookup: CDR1 MNHEY, CDR2 SMNVEV (reference sequence). CDR3 length: 13 amino acids. The CDR3 DNA reads TGTGCCAGCAGTTTAATAAGCCGGAATGAGCAGTTCTTC. It encodes CASSLISRNEQFF.

The table lists this clonotype with many counts. The genes are TRBV5-6 and TRBJ1-1; 7 nucleotides line up with TRBD1. Germline V gene lookup returns CDR1 SGHDT and CDR2 YYEEEE. Trimming at V came to 4 bases and at J to 0 bases, leaving 6 bases not matched to a gene. CDR3 size: 15 residues. The CDR3 DNA reads TGTGCCAGCAGCGGATTGACAGGGATGAACACTGAAGCTTTCTTT. The encoded protein is CASSGLTGMNTEAFF.

This clonotype occurred a few times. The V and J genes are TRBV29-1 and TRBJ2-5; D possibly corresponds to TRBD2 (5 bases). The CDR3 has 12 residues. Germline values: CDR1 SQVTM, CDR2 ANQGSEA. CDR3 residues: CSEKEAGETQYF. The CDR3 bases are TGCAGTGAAAAGGAGGCTGGAGAGACCCAGTACTTC.

A word on this clonotype: At one end the junction does not follow the germline gene, possibly because of a read error. The chain uses TRBV5-1 and TRBJ2-7, with D hard to call. In germline, CDR1 is SGHRS, CDR2 YFSETQ. CDR3 length: 14 residues. CDR3: CASGLDVGSYEQYF. CDR3 nucleotide sequence: TGCGCCAGCGGCTTGGATGTCGGCTCCTACGAGCAGTACTTC.

This clonotype was counted a few times. The chain carries TRBV15 and TRBJ2-1; the D gene is possibly TRBD1 (6 bases). This CDR3 has 13 residues. With 3 bases removed from V and 7 bases from J, the gap between germline ends came to 10 bases. Germline CDR1 is LNHNV and CDR2 is YYDKDF (reference sequence). CDR3 nucleotide sequence: TGTGCCACCAGCAGTGGTCAGGGGAATGAGCAGTTCTTC. It yields the protein CATSSGQGNEQFF.

This clonotype was detected only a few times. This chain joins TRBV7-8 and TRBJ2-1; the D is unclear. Per the germline V gene, CDR1 is SGHVS and CDR2 is FQNEAQ. V lost 2 bases to trimming and J lost 6 bases, with 14 bases between them. CDR3 size: 15 residues. The CDR3 DNA sequence: TGTGCCAGCAGCTTACGTATGTCAGATGCCAATGAGCAGTTCTTC. It yields the protein CASSLRMSDANEQFF.

The chain is built from TRBV7-2 and TRBJ2-1; 11 bases are a match to TRBD1. With V trimmed by 4 bases and J by 10 bases, 6 bases remained unmatched. The CDR3 consists of 14 residues. The germline gives CDR1 SGHTA, CDR2 FQGNSA. CDR3 DNA sequence: TGTGCCAGCAGCTCGGGACAGGGGGGAAAGGAGCAGTTCTTC. This encodes CASSSGQGGKEQFF.

The chain couples TRBV29-1 to TRBJ2-1; perhaps TRBD2 as D (6 bases). From germline, CDR1 is SQVTM and CDR2 ANQGSEA. The CDR3 contains 14 residues. Deletions cut 7 bases from V and 2 bases from J, with 15 bases between. CDR3 bases: TGCAGCGCGGAAAGGGGCGGGACCTACAATGAGCAGTTCTTC. Its translation is CSAERGGTYNEQFF.

The gene calls are TRBV25-1 and TRBJ1-3, with D possibly TRBD1 on 5 matching bases. The CDR3 runs 16 residues. Per germline, CDR1 MGHDK and CDR2 SYGVNS. Trimming cost V 4 bases and J 3 bases, with 16 bases left between them. The CDR3 loop reads CASSVSGTGGGNTIYF. CDR3 coding DNA: TGTGCCAGCAGTGTGTCAGGGACCGGTGGTGGAAACACCATATATTTT. The full variable domain, with the rest looked up from reference TRBV25-1 and TRBJ1-3, is EADIYQTPRYLVIGTGKKITLECSQTMGHDKMYWYQQDPGMELHLIHYSYGVNSTEKGDLSSESTVSRIRTEHFPLTLESARPSHTSQYLCASSVSGTGGGNTIYFGEGSWLTVV.

This clonotype was seen a handful of times. This sequence joins TRBV11-2 and TRBJ1-4; 8 bases align to TRBD1. The length of the CDR3 is 14 residues. CDR1 and CDR2 from the germline V gene are SGHAT and FQNNGV. With V trimmed by 5 bases and J by 8 bases, 7 bases remained unmatched. The CDR3 loop is CASSDTGGREKLFF. The CDR3 DNA reads as TGTGCCAGCAGCGATACAGGGGGAAGAGAAAAACTGTTTTTT.

This chain's CDR3 is CSARPGVFTEAFF. In nucleotides, the CDR3 is TGCAGTGCTAGGCCCGGGGTCTTCACTGAAGCTTTCTTT. The chain links TRBV20-1 to TRBJ1-1, with D unclear. This CDR3 is 13 amino acids long. The V gene's germline CDR1 is DFQATT and CDR2 SNEGSKA (reference sequence). The V gene lost 3 bases and the J gene lost 4 bases, with 12 bases spanning the gap.